Shown below are 8 T cell receptor beta chains from a single sample sequenced in a study of blood T cell repertoires in COVID-19. Clones were read by immunoSEQ multiplex PCR, and TCRdb kept only the in-frame ones, dropping some. The data show 200,000 to 250,000 clones, 86% seen once. Input material: peripheral blood. Receptors originate from a man older than 75 with acute or convalescent COVID-19.

V gene TRBV28 combines with J gene TRBJ2-1; D is possibly TRBD2 (7 bases). This CDR3 is 16 amino acids long. Germline V gives CDR1 MDHEN, CDR2 SYDVKM. V was shortened by 2 bases and J by 2 bases, with 13 bases between the two germline ends. CDR3 loop: CASSLIAGAAYNEQFF. The CDR3 nucleotides are TGTGCCAGCAGTTTAATTGCGGGGGCCGCCTACAATGAGCAGTTCTTC.

This chain uses TRBV4-1 with TRBJ1-6; the match to TRBD1 covers 8 bases. The junction had 9 bases not matched to a gene; V was cut back by 4 bases and J by 10 bases. CDR1 and CDR2 (germline): MGHRA, YSYEKL. The CDR3 has 15 residues. The CDR3 loop reads CASSRMTGVGSPLHF. In nucleotides, the CDR3 is TGCGCCAGCAGCCGTATGACAGGGGTCGGGTCACCCCTCCACTTT.

The genes are TRBV19 and TRBJ2-7, with D perhaps matching TRBD1 (7 bases). Germline CDR1 and CDR2: LNHDA and SQIVND (reference sequence). This CDR3 comprises 14 residues. V gave up 3 bases and J gave up 3 bases, with 12 bases separating them. The CDR3 coding sequence is TGTGCCAGTAGTATGGCGGGACAGCACTACGAGCAGTACTTC. This gives the protein CASSMAGQHYEQYF.

The V gene is TRBV7-9, the J gene TRBJ2-6; 8 nucleotides match TRBD1. CDR1 SEHNR and CDR2 FQNEAQ come from the germline V gene (reference sequence). V lost 0 bases, J lost 2 bases, and 9 bases stayed unmatched. The CDR3 runs to 19 residues. In DNA form, the CDR3 reads TGTGCCAGCAGCTTAGCAGACAGGGGTCTTGCAGCTGGGGCCAACGTCCTGACTTTC. Translated, it gives CASSLADRGLAAGANVLTF.

J is TRBJ2-6 and V is TRBV18; unclear D gene. The V end was cut by 0 bases, the J end by 2 bases, with 5 bases between. The germline V gene encodes CDR1 KGHSH and CDR2 LQKENI. This CDR3 is built from 15 residues. The CDR3 coding sequence is TGTGCCAGCTCACCACCCCGGGCTGGGGCCAACGTCCTGACTTTC. Residues: CASSPPRAGANVLTF. Full variable domain (missing parts from reference TRBV18 and TRBJ2-6): NAGVMQNPRHLVRRRGQEARLRCSPMKGHSHVYWYRQLPEEGLKFMVYLQKENIIDESGMPKERFSAEFPKEGPSILRIQQVVRGDSAAYFCASSPPRAGANVLTFGAGSRLTVL.

This clone showed up just a few times. The rearrangement links TRBV10-2 to TRBJ2-7; perhaps D is TRBD1 or TRBD2 (6 bases each). Germline V lookup: CDR1 WSHSY, CDR2 SAAADI. CDR3 length equals 14 residues. V dropped 6 bases and J dropped 3 bases, with 15 bases sitting between them. This CDR3 is CASREGGGIYEQYF. Written as DNA, the CDR3 is TGCGCCAGCAGAGAGGGGGGCGGTATCTACGAGCAGTACTTC.

The V gene is TRBV9, the J gene TRBJ2-1; 7 bases map to TRBD2. Germline values: CDR1 SGDLS, CDR2 YYNGEE. Trimming took 4 bases from V and 2 from J; bases not matched to a gene: 6. The CDR3 length is 15 residues. The chain's CDR3 is CASSLGTTPYNEQFF. Written as DNA, the CDR3 is TGTGCCAGCAGCCTAGGGACTACGCCCTACAATGAGCAGTTCTTC. The variable domain in full, with the rest retrieved from reference TRBV9 and TRBJ2-1, is DSGVTQTPKHLITATGQRVTLRCSPRSGDLSVYWYQQSLDQGLQFLIQYYNGEERAKGNILERFSAQQFPDLHSELNLSSLELGDSALYFCASSLGTTPYNEQFFGPGTRLTVL.

This sequence joins TRBV5-1 and TRBJ2-2; possible D gene TRBD1, 5 bases. The CDR3 extends over 15 amino acids. The V end was cut by 0 bases, the J end by 5 bases, with 11 bases between. Per germline, CDR1 SGHRS and CDR2 YFSETQ. The CDR3 loop reads CASSLASGLTGELFF. In DNA, the CDR3 is TGCGCCAGCAGCTTGGCTTCAGGGTTGACCGGGGAGCTGTTTTTT.